This TCR beta chain was recorded in a study of CD8 T cells in Susac syndrome. Germline CDR1 and CDR2: LGHDT and YNNKEL (reference sequence). After removal of 8 bases from V and 0 bases from J, the junction contained 1 base not matched to a gene. CDR3 length: 13 residues. Reverse transcription used about 0.5 to 1 ug RNA and random hexamers. TCR beta CDR3 was amplified by immunoSEQ multiplex PCR. This amplification extended across 54 Vbeta and 13 Jbeta segments. A single record per CDR3 protein comes from TCRdb applying MiXCR to the immunoSEQ multiplex PCR reads. The sample comprises some 120,000 distinct CDR3 sequences, around nine tenths of which are singletons, and approximately 0.24% rests with the top ten. The study sequenced TCR beta in blood CD8+ and CD4+ T cells. The patients serving as multiple sclerosis controls were treatment-naive. They had stable or active relapsing-remitting disease and fulfilled revised McDonald criteria. TEMRA cells were FACS-enriched, and CD8+ and CD4+ T cells were isolated negatively.

V gene TRBV3-1 combines with J gene TRBJ2-1; 7 bases map to TRBD2. The source is a human donor with multiple sclerosis. The sample was CD8+ T cells from PBMCs. Here the CDR3 DNA reads TGTGCCAGCGGGGGGGGCTCCTACAATGAGCAGTTCTTC. Amino acid sequence: CASGGGSYNEQFF.